This TCR beta chain is drawn from a study of T cells in tuberculosis listed by TCRdb under 2018. With respect to the entire study: The study combined CD1B tetramers and high-throughput TCR immunosequencing to characterize T cells specific for the mycobacterial lipid antigen glucose monomycolate (GMM). In a South African clinical cohort, IGRA-negative adolescents, IGRA-positive adolescents with latent tuberculosis and adults with active tuberculosis were compared, with under eleven people in each group. Overall study outcomes, separate from this receptor: Which clinical samples got chosen depended on the availability of cryopreserved specimens, and the active tuberculosis cases were adults, whereas the controls were adolescents. Active tuberculosis TCR-alpha repertoires showed smaller mean NN-distances to GMM-specific TCRs than IGRA-negative controls, suggesting clonal expansion of these TCRs. An accuracy of around 88% (AUROC around 0.87) was reached by a classifier using the diverse GMM-specific repertoire, compared with about 70% accuracy when GEM motif frequencies were used. The smaller NN-distances in active tuberculosis patients were driven in part by shorter CDR3-alpha lengths, while the difference seen for TCR-beta was not statistically significant.

At study entry, adolescents were screened for latent tuberculosis infection using a tuberculin skin test and the QuantiFERON-TB GOLD In-Tube IGRA. Unsorted cryopreserved PBMC were immunosequenced, covering on average around 100,000 T cells per clinical donor. Eleven high schools in the Worcester region of the Western Cape, South Africa, served as enrollment sites for adolescents aged 12 to 18 years. Ten M. tuberculosis-infected and roughly ten uninfected adolescents were selected with matching for age and sex. PBMC from adolescents were isolated by density centrifugation from freshly drawn heparinized blood and then cryopreserved. TCR libraries were generated with the immunoSEQ multiplex PCR assay, using TCR-beta and/or TCR-alpha/delta assays for each sample. The amplified TCR libraries were sequenced using the Illumina high-throughput platform. The original methods were these. Clustering and dimensionality reduction relied on pairwise TCRdist distances among GMM-specific receptors from T cells that were either sorted ex vivo or expanded in vitro. Each clinical repertoire was scored by mean NN-distance, the average TCRdist to the nearest 10% of tetramer-positive reference sequences. GEM TCR motif frequency was calculated as the fraction of unique TCRs that matched known GEM sequences in V/J usage and CDR3 length. Linear discriminant analysis with leave-one-out cross-validation, implemented in scikit-learn, was used to classify active tuberculosis. Imported from immuneACCESS, the table was reduced by TCRdb to in-frame sequences with V and J called. These copies leave out some clones; in studies compared against another copy, an unresolved V gene accounts for under half, and the cause of the remainder is not known. D and trimming come from the DNA, and the V and J calls and clone size come from that table. The sample includes 30,000 to 35,000 clones, with approximately 91% observed a single time. Clones ranked in the top ten supply 2% to 2.5% of the sample.

CDR3 length: 14 amino acids, cysteine to phenylalanine. The entry retains the CDR3 DNA only, 42 bases that are in frame from base 1. V is cut back by 2 bases and J by 4 bases, with 7 bases in the junction unmatched. CDR1 and CDR2 were assigned from the germline V gene (reference sequence) as GTSNPN and SVGIG. With respect to this clone: This receptor's antigen is unknown. Within one base of it there is no much larger clone, and no base qualities were kept.

The receptor comes from a donor aged 10 to 29 with latent tuberculosis or without tuberculosis infection. Material for sequencing was PBMCs. The chain employs TRBV30 and TRBJ1-1; TRBD1 aligns with 7 central bases. The DNA sequence reads TGTGCCTGGAGTCAACCCCAGGGGGGCACTGAAGCTTTCTTT. Translated, this is CAWSQPQGGTEAFF.